One and the same sample provided the 12 T cell receptor beta chains below, sequenced in a study of Ad26.COV2.S vaccination and SARS-CoV-2 variants. Here immunoSEQ multiplex PCR was the method, and the copy in TCRdb shows in-frame clones only, minus some. The sample records about 460,000 clones, roughly 87% being singletons. As to treatment: approximately 18 received Ad26.COV2.S at low or high dose, single or two shots; 5 received placebo; per-sample allocation not given. After the first vaccine or placebo injection, samples were drawn on day 63. The source material was peripheral blood, sampled in a trial of Ad26.COV2.S vaccine versus placebo. All receptors come from a person aged 18-60 years who received the Ad26.COV2.S COVID-19 vaccine or a placebo.

CDR3 amino acids: CASTLGGGTETQYF. CDR3 in DNA: TGTGCCAGCACCTTAGGGGGGGGGACCGAGACCCAGTACTTC. V gene TRBV9 combines with J gene TRBJ2-5; tentatively, D is TRBD2 (7 bases). The CDR3 is 14 amino acids. V was pared by 6 bases and J by 5 bases, with 17 bases between. Germline assignment: CDR1 SGDLS and CDR2 YYNGEE.

The CDR3 spells CASRSTGTSFSYNEQFF. CDR3 nucleotides: TGTGCCAGCAGAAGTACCGGGACTTCTTTCTCCTACAATGAGCAGTTCTTC. The V call is TRBV2, the J call TRBJ2-1, with D possibly being TRBD2 (6 bases). V lost 6 bases and J lost 0, with 18 bases in between. This CDR3 is 17 amino acids long. Germline CDR1 reads SNHLY; CDR2 reads FYNNEI.

The chain uses TRBV18 and TRBJ1-1; D gene unclear. Germline V gives CDR1 KGHSH, CDR2 LQKENI. The CDR3 sequence is 13 residues long. Trimming stripped 3 bases from V and 2 bases from J, with 7 bases between. In nucleotides, the CDR3 is TGTGCCAGCTCACCTGGATCCAACACTGAAGCTTTCTTT. Its protein is CASSPGSNTEAFF.

This chain links TRBV6-1 with TRBJ1-5; D remains ambiguous. CDR3 size: 16 residues. Germline V CDR1 and CDR2: MNHNS, SASEGT. The V gene lost 1 base and the J gene lost 5 bases, with 15 bases spanning the gap. In DNA, the CDR3 is TGTGCCAGCAGTGAAGTTTACTGGAGGGTGGATCAGCCCCAGCATTTT. Protein: CASSEVYWRVDQPQHF.

This clone was detected a few times. The chain links TRBV5-1 to TRBJ1-3; D is unresolved. Trimming cost V 2 bases and J 3 bases, with 18 bases left between them. The CDR3 is 17 residues long. CDR1 SGHRS and CDR2 YFSETQ come from the germline V gene. CDR3 DNA sequence: TGCGCCAGCAGCTTCGAAGGCCCACGTTCGGGTGGAAACACCATATATTTT. Translation gives CASSFEGPRSGGNTIYF.

The V call is TRBV6-5, the J call TRBJ1-5; perhaps TRBD1 as D (6 bases). The CDR3 length is 12 residues. Germline loops: CDR1 MNHEY, CDR2 SVGAGI. Trimming shortened V by 7 bases and J by 6 bases, and 10 bases separated the two germline ends. CDR3 coding DNA: TGTGCCAGCAAAACAGGGAGTCAGCCCCAGCATTTT. It yields the protein CASKTGSQPQHF.

The chain has TRBV7-8 and TRBJ1-1; TRBD1 might be the D (6 bases). This CDR3 has 14 residues. Trimming took off 0 bases at V and 10 bases at J, with 15 bases between the two ends. From germline, CDR1 is SGHVS and CDR2 FQNEAQ. DNA for the CDR3: TGTGCCAGCAGCTTAGCGGGGGCCCCTAGGGGAGCTTTCTTT. Its translation: CASSLAGAPRGAFF.

The CDR3 sequence: CASTGTSGGRASYNEQFF. In DNA, the CDR3 is TGTGCCAGCACCGGGACTAGCGGGGGGAGGGCCTCCTACAATGAGCAGTTCTTC. The genes are TRBV2 and TRBJ2-1; the match to TRBD2 covers 15 bases. The junction had 7 bases not matched to a gene; V was cut back by 7 bases and J by 0 bases. CDR1 is SNHLY and CDR2 is FYNNEI in the germline V gene. This CDR3 spans 18 amino acids.

This clone was recorded only once. The rearrangement links TRBV5-1 to TRBJ1-1; D perhaps matches TRBD1 (5 bases). From germline, CDR1 is SGHRS and CDR2 YFSETQ. This CDR3 spans 13 amino acids. V was clipped by 5 bases and J by 3 bases, with 11 bases between them. The CDR3 DNA is TGCGCCAGCAGACGACAGACGTACACTGAAGCTTTCTTT. Translating it yields CASRRQTYTEAFF. The complete variable domain, with remaining parts taken from reference TRBV5-1 and TRBJ1-1, reads KAGVTQTPRYLIKTRGQQVTLSCSPISGHRSVSWYQQTPGQGLQFLFEYFSETQRNKGNFPGRFSGRQFSNSRSEMNVSTLELGDSALYLCASRRQTYTEAFFGQGTRLTVV.

The rearrangement links TRBV21-1 to TRBJ1-3. TRBV21-1 is marked as a pseudogene. The CDR3 runs to 16 residues. The CDR3 DNA reads TGTGCCAGCAGCACGCTTGGGGTGTTCTCTGGAAACACCATATATTTT. Translation: CASSTLGVFSGNTIYF.

J is TRBJ2-3 and V is TRBV28, with 9 nucleotides matching TRBD2. This CDR3 is 16 amino acids long. Looked up from germline, CDR1 is MDHEN and CDR2 is SYDVKM. Losses at the gene ends were 7 bases for V and 1 base for J; bases not matched to a gene: 9. CDR3 region: CASTLGAGGGTDTQYF. The CDR3 nucleotides are TGTGCCAGCACCTTAGGGGCGGGAGGGGGCACAGATACGCAGTATTTT.

This rearrangement joins TRBV19 to TRBJ2-5, with TRBD1 as a possible D gene (6 bases). Looked up from germline, CDR1 is LNHDA and CDR2 is SQIVND (reference sequence). The V end was cut by 1 base, the J end by 5 bases, with 11 bases between. The CDR3 covers 14 residues. CDR3 residues: CASSIGGHGETQYF. DNA for the CDR3: TGTGCCAGTAGTATAGGGGGACACGGGGAGACCCAGTACTTC.